This T cell receptor beta chain was recovered during a study of T cell repertoires in cytomegalovirus infection. TCRdb used MiXCR to reprocess the reads, holding one entry per CDR3 protein. The sample lists about 740,000 distinct CDR3 sequences; roughly 35% were seen once. The ends were cut back, 3 bases at V and 5 bases at J, with 13 bases in the middle. This CDR3 comprises 14 residues. Germline-derived CDR1 and CDR2 are SGHTA and FQGNSA. This clonotype appeared a few times. This TCR came from a human donor in good health (CMV status not recorded). Some clones in this sample may be carry-over from other donors' samples. Input material: PBMCs. This chain connects TRBV7-2 to TRBJ2-5, with D tentatively TRBD1 or TRBD2 (5 bases each). In nucleotides, the CDR3 is TGTGCCAGCAGCTTTCCGGGGACGGGGGAGACCCAGTACTTC. As protein: CASSFPGTGETQYF.